One and the same sample provided the 8 T cell receptor beta chains below, sequenced in a study of T cells in Graves' hyperthyroidism and ophthalmopathy. RNA transcripts provided the source from which TCR beta CDR3 regions were amplified. TCR CDR3 underwent first-round RT-PCR with the HTBI primer set. MiXCR, applied by TCRdb to the multiplex PCR reads, yields one record per CDR3 protein. The sample shows hundreds of thousands of distinct CDR3 sequences, around 13% of them seen only once. The sequencing sample was made of blood. These receptors were taken from a woman between 50 and 59 years old with Graves' ophthalmopathy.

This clonotype has ten or more counts. The CDR3 sequence: CASSLDRGNGYTEAFF. In DNA form, the CDR3 reads TGTGCCAGCAGTCTCGACAGGGGTAACGGATACACTGAAGCTTTCTTT. The chain combines TRBV6-1 with TRBJ1-1; TRBD1 aligns across 8 bases. The CDR3 loop spans 16 amino acids. The germline V gene has CDR1 MNHNS and CDR2 SASEGT. The V segment lost 5 bases and the J segment 3 bases; nucleotides outside the gene matches: 11.

This clonotype was detected only a few times. The genes are TRBV7-3 and TRBJ2-4; D possibly corresponds to TRBD1 (5 bases). V lost 2 bases and J 6 bases, leaving 8 bases between the germline ends. The CDR3 has 13 amino acids. Germline lookup yields CDR1 SGHTA and CDR2 FQGTGA. CDR3 sequence: CASSLGHLNIQYF. In nucleotides, the CDR3 is TGTGCCAGCAGCTTAGGACATTTAAACATTCAGTACTTC.

This clonotype was seen many times. V usage is TRBV12-3 or TRBV12-4 and J usage is TRBJ2-3, with 7 bases aligning to TRBD2. After removal of 5 bases from V and 2 bases from J, the junction contained 10 bases not matched to a gene. The CDR3 contains 16 residues. The chain's CDR3 is CASSLRLAEVTDTQYF. DNA of the CDR3: TGTGCCAGCAGTCTTAGGCTAGCGGAGGTCACAGATACGCAGTATTTT.

This clonotype was counted ten times or more. The rearrangement links TRBV7-2 to TRBJ1-2; the D is unclear. This CDR3 has 19 residues. Trimming removed 5 bases at V and 0 bases at J, with 25 bases between. Per the germline V gene, CDR1 is SGHTA and CDR2 is FQGNSA. Written as DNA, the CDR3 is TGTGCCAGCAGCCGTACCATTATAATCACCCCAGGAGCTAACTATGGCTACACCTTC. It yields the protein CASSRTIIITPGANYGYTF.

This clonotype showed up many times. The chain has TRBV3-1 and TRBJ2-1; no firm D call. Germline lookup yields CDR1 LGHDT and CDR2 YNNKEL (reference sequence). The CDR3 loop spans 14 amino acids. The ends were cut back, 4 bases at V and 8 bases at J, with 15 bases in the middle. The CDR3 spells CASSLPSEQHEQFF. The CDR3 DNA reads as TGTGCCAGCAGCCTCCCCTCCGAGCAGCATGAGCAGTTCTTC.

This clonotype was found a few times. V usage is TRBV7-3 and J usage is TRBJ2-7, with D unresolved. Trimming removed 2 bases from V and 3 bases from J, with 8 bases in between. Germline V gene sequence: CDR1 SGHTA, CDR2 FQGTGA. The CDR3 length is 13 residues. DNA of the CDR3: TGTGCCAGCAGCTTAGGCCCCGTCTACGAGCAGTACTTC. It is translated as CASSLGPVYEQYF.

This chain uses TRBV7-2 with TRBJ2-3, with TRBD2 matching over 10 bases. The trim removed 1 base at V and 0 bases at J, leaving 4 bases unmatched. CDR1 and CDR2 from the germline V gene are SGHTA and FQGNSA. This CDR3 region has 17 residues. The CDR3 reads CASSLEETSGSTDTQYF. The CDR3 nucleotides read TGTGCCAGCAGCTTAGAAGAGACTAGCGGGAGCACAGATACGCAGTATTTT. The variable domain in full, with the rest retrieved from reference TRBV7-2 and TRBJ2-3, is GAGVSQSPSNKVTEKGKDVELRCDPISGHTALYWYRQSLGQGLEFLIYFQGNSAPDKSGLPSDRFSAERTGGSVSTLTIQRTQQEDSAVYLCASSLEETSGSTDTQYFGPGTRLTVL.

This clonotype has ten or more counts. The rearrangement uses TRBV5-5 and TRBJ2-7; D is perhaps TRBD2 (5 bases). The CDR3 has 13 residues. Germline V gene lookup returns CDR1 SGHKS and CDR2 YYEKEE (reference sequence). V lost 0 bases and J lost 6, with 10 bases in between. The CDR3 loop is CASSLEAGREQYF. DNA for the CDR3: TGTGCCAGCAGCTTGGAGGCGGGTCGCGAGCAGTACTTC.